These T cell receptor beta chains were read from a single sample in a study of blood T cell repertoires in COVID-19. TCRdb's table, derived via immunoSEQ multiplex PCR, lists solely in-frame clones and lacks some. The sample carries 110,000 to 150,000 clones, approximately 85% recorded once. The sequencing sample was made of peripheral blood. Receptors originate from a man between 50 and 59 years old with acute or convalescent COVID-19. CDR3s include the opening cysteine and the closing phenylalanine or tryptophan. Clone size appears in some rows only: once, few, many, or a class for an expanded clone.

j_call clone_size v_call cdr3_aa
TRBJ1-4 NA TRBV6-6 CASSRDQGSSTNEKLFF
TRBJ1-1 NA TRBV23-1 CASSQSSRSPGGKRGWNTEAFF
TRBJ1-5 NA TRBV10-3 CAISAQGSNQPQHF
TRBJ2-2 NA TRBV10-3 CAISDRISTGELFF
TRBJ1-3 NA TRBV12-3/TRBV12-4 CASSFSNTIYF
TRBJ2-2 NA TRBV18 CASSPRDASTGELFF
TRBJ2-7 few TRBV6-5 CASSRGAEQYF
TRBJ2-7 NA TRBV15 CATSRDRVGHEQYF
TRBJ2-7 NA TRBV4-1 CASSQDWTSGIYEQYF
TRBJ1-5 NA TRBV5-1 CASSLGRGSLNQPQHF
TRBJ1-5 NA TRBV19 CASSIGFSNQPQHF
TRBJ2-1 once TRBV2 CASDVLAGAGNEQFF
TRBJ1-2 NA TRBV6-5 CASRIAWRANYGYTF
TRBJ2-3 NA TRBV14 CASSPLFGGGASDTQYF
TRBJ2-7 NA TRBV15 CATSRDRDRGLYEQYF
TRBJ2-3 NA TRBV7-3 CASSLRGGSINTDTQYF
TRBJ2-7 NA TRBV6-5 CATSPGTGLSYEQYF
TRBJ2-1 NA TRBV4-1 CASSQDSLQGVEQFF
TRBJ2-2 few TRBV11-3 CASSLGGPGENTGELFF
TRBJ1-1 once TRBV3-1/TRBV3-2 CASSNGGYTEAFF